The rows below give T cell receptor beta chains drawn from one sample of a study of regulatory T cells in long-lasting Graves disease. TCRdb passed the multiplex PCR reads through MiXCR, listing each CDR3 protein once. Among about 540,000 distinct CDR3 sequences listed, roughly 14% were seen once. These data also formed part of another study, on T cells in Graves' hyperthyroidism and ophthalmopathy.

The specimen comprised peripheral blood mononuclear cells (PBMCs), sampled at new diagnosis, from a patient treated with antithyroid drugs. These TCRs come from a man aged 25 to 40 with Graves disease. Each CDR3 is given without its conserved first and last residue. A D gene is named only where the DNA matches it firmly.

V gene,CDR3 length,D gene,CDR3 protein
TRBV12-3/TRBV12-4,12,.,ASSLGQGHYGYT
TRBV12-3/TRBV12-4,13,.,ASSLGIQEGETQY
TRBV19,10,TRBD1,ASGQGVYEQF
TRBV5-5,13,TRBD1,ASSLQGAGNYGYT
TRBV7-3,10,.,ASSQIGGTQY
TRBV7-9,13,.,ASSFASLLTDEQF
TRBV20-1,16,TRBD2,SARDLLAGGRFYNEQF
TRBV11-1,12,.,ASSLDPVTDTQY
TRBV6-1,13,.,ASSTTGTTGDTQY
TRBV7-2,12,.,ASSLVGGRKTQY
TRBV20-1,11,.,SAMIGGVYGYT
TRBV5-1,12,TRBD1,ASSFRFRGREQY
TRBV11-2,10,.,ASSSGRGTQY
TRBV12-3/TRBV12-4,13,.,ASSLLTGFQETQY
TRBV2,12,.,ASRLSQGSCEQY
TRBV27,13,TRBD1,ASSTPGQHFYEQY
TRBV27,11,.,ASSGWPGDEQF
TRBV6-1,11,TRBD1,ASSRQGSETQY
TRBV25-1,14,.,ASSELAPANTGELF
TRBV12-5,11,.,ASGLALQETQY
TRBV3-1,13,.,ASSQVGRFGNIQY
TRBV7-9,14,.,ASSLALGPGANVLT
TRBV20-1,11,.,SARNSGAYEQY
TRBV20-1,13,TRBD2,SAPLSGRALDEQY
TRBV5-1,13,TRBD1,ASRPGQGAEDTQY
TRBV7-3,12,.,ASSPNGGPNIQY
TRBV30,12,.,AWSAGLNSNIQY
TRBV12-3/TRBV12-4,19,.,ASSSRMTGITTKHSGNTIY
TRBV12-3/TRBV12-4,12,.,ASSFGRVDEKLF
TRBV12-3/TRBV12-4,13,TRBD1,ASSTGTGVTGELF
TRBV12-5,14,.,ASGLSRADITDTQY
TRBV2,9,.,ASSQLYEQY
TRBV12-5,10,.,ASGPPGDEQF
TRBV7-8,11,.,ASRRDETYEQY
TRBV27,13,TRBD2,ASSLWGGGSHEQF
TRBV29-1,12,.,SVEGEGGGQPQH
TRBV27,16,.,ASSLKRTVQSSYNEQF
TRBV3-1,12,.,ASSSRTGLETQY
TRBV5-6,14,TRBD1,ASSGGTGSSNQPQH
TRBV12-3/TRBV12-4,14,TRBD2,ASSTGLAVPQETQY
TRBV18,14,.,ASSPFNRGEDQPQH
TRBV10-1,11,TRBD2,ASGQRDTDTQY
TRBV3-1,11,.,ASRRVDFDEQF
TRBV20-1,12,TRBD2,SAYSGSSYNEQF
TRBV7-2,11,.,ASSLWRNEKLF
TRBV29-1,12,TRBD1,SVEETGEGQPQH
TRBV28,9,.,ASSPEGEQF
TRBV12-3/TRBV12-4,14,TRBD1,ASSDSGTGANSPLH
TRBV27,12,.,ASRLEGLSYEQY
TRBV29-1,11,.,SVEGRYTGELF
TRBV7-9,14,.,ASSLVIFGVQETQY
TRBV28,13,.,ASSSTRRGVRGYT